These T cell receptor beta chains were read from a single sample in a study of blood T cell repertoires in COVID-19. The assay was immunoSEQ multiplex PCR, and TCRdb's table has in-frame clones only and misses some. The sample records 250,000 or so clones, almost 90% being singletons. The sequencing input was peripheral blood. The receptors here all came from an older woman with COVID-19, enrolled during active disease. The CDR3 runs from the conserved cysteine through the conserved F or W. The D gene is left open where the match is weak. Clone size appears in some rows only: once, few, many, or a class for an expanded clone.

size: few; V: TRBV6-5; D: NA; J: TRBJ1-2; DNA: TGTGCCAGCAGGGTAGAGGGTACCTATGGCTACACCTTC; CDR3: CASRVEGTYGYTF
size: NA; V: TRBV21-1; D: NA; J: TRBJ1-4; DNA: TGTGCCACGCCGGGACAGGGTAATGAAAAACTGTTTTTT; CDR3: CATPGQGNEKLFF
size: NA; V: TRBV10-3; D: TRBD1; J: TRBJ2-2; DNA: TGTGCCATCAGACAGGGGGACGGGGAGCTGTTTTTT; CDR3: CAIRQGDGELFF
size: NA; V: TRBV14; D: NA; J: TRBJ2-7; DNA: TGTGCCAGCAGCCAAGATCCGCGACAGAGAACTTACGAGCAGTACTTC; CDR3: CASSQDPRQRTYEQYF
size: NA; V: TRBV6-2/TRBV6-3; D: TRBD2; J: TRBJ2-1; DNA: TGTGCCAGCAGCGACCTCGGGGGGTCCTACAATGAGCAGTTCTTC; CDR3: CASSDLGGSYNEQFF
size: NA; V: TRBV4-3; D: TRBD1; J: TRBJ1-1; DNA: TGCGCCAGCAGCCCAGGGGCGACAGGGACTAACACTGAAGCTTTCTTT; CDR3: CASSPGATGTNTEAFF
size: NA; V: TRBV13; D: NA; J: TRBJ2-3; DNA: TGTGCCAGCAGCAACCCCGGCGGGGCCCGTAGCACAGATACGCAGTATTTT; CDR3: CASSNPGGARSTDTQYF
size: NA; V: TRBV2; D: TRBD1; J: TRBJ2-7; DNA: TGTGCCAGTGGGACAGGATCCTACGAGCAGTACTTC; CDR3: CASGTGSYEQYF
size: once; V: TRBV5-1; D: NA; J: TRBJ1-4; DNA: TGCGCCAGCAGCCCTATGCAGGGAACTAATGAAAAACTGTTTTTT; CDR3: CASSPMQGTNEKLFF
size: NA; V: TRBV19; D: NA; J: TRBJ1-5; DNA: TGTGCCAGCCGACAGCGATATCAGCCCCAGCATTTT; CDR3: CASRQRYQPQHF
size: NA; V: TRBV19; D: NA; J: TRBJ1-1; DNA: TGTGCCAGTAGAGTCGGCGAGGGAACTGAAGCTTTCTTT; CDR3: CASRVGEGTEAFF
size: once; V: TRBV19; D: TRBD1; J: TRBJ2-3; DNA: TGTGCCAGTAGTATGACCCGACAGGGGAGGTTCAGAGATACGCAGTATTTT; CDR3: CASSMTRQGRFRDTQYF
size: NA; V: TRBV5-4; D: NA; J: TRBJ1-1; DNA: TGTGCCAGCAGCAAGGGGGGGAAACTGGAGTCTGAAGCTTTCTTT; CDR3: CASSKGGKLESEAFF
size: NA; V: TRBV7-9; D: NA; J: TRBJ1-1; DNA: TGTGCCAGCAGCTCCCCCAAGGACGGAGGGAACACTGAAGCTTTCTTT; CDR3: CASSSPKDGGNTEAFF
size: NA; V: TRBV7-2; D: TRBD1; J: TRBJ1-3; DNA: TGTGCCAGCAGCTTAGTGACAGGGGAAGGAAACACCATATATTTT; CDR3: CASSLVTGEGNTIYF
size: NA; V: TRBV19; D: TRBD1; J: TRBJ1-5; DNA: TGTGCCAGTAGCCAAGGACAGGCCTACCATCAGCCCCAGCATTTT; CDR3: CASSQGQAYHQPQHF
size: NA; V: TRBV5-6; D: TRBD1; J: TRBJ1-3; DNA: TGTGCCAGCAGCTCCTGGACAGGGAGGGGAAACACCATATATTTT; CDR3: CASSSWTGRGNTIYF
size: NA; V: TRBV7-2; D: NA; J: TRBJ2-1; DNA: TGTGCCAGCACCCTGGGACTTCAGAGGCGCGATGAGCAGTTCTTC; CDR3: CASTLGLQRRDEQFF
size: once; V: TRBV4-2; D: NA; J: TRBJ2-7; DNA: TGTGCCAGCAGCCAGGCCGGGGGACGGTCCTACGAGCAGTACTTC; CDR3: CASSQAGGRSYEQYF
size: NA; V: TRBV9; D: NA; J: TRBJ1-1; DNA: TGTGCCAGCAGCGCGAACCCGGGCGGGGGCGGCACTGAAGCTTTCTTT; CDR3: CASSANPGGGGTEAFF
size: NA; V: TRBV5-1; D: NA; J: TRBJ2-5; DNA: TGCGCCAGCAGCTTGGGACTTGGGACAACTGGGCAAGAGACCCAGTACTTC; CDR3: CASSLGLGTTGQETQYF
size: NA; V: TRBV20-1; D: TRBD2; J: TRBJ2-7; DNA: TGCAGTGCTAGTCCGGGGGGGTTCTCCTACGAGCAGTACTTC; CDR3: CSASPGGFSYEQYF
size: NA; V: TRBV4-2; D: TRBD2; J: TRBJ2-3; DNA: TGTGCCAGCAGCCCGGGACTAGCTACAGATACGCAGTATTTT; CDR3: CASSPGLATDTQYF
size: NA; V: TRBV5-1; D: NA; J: TRBJ2-2; DNA: TGCGCCAGCAGCTTGGCGGGCGGGGAGCTGTTTTTT; CDR3: CASSLAGGELFF
size: NA; V: TRBV5-1; D: NA; J: TRBJ1-1; DNA: TGCGCCAGCAGCTTCCGGGAATCCACTGAAGCTTTCTTT; CDR3: CASSFRESTEAFF